The next 30 T cell receptor beta chains were all read from a single sample in a study of blood T cell repertoires in COVID-19. Produced via immunoSEQ multiplex PCR; TCRdb's table is partial and in-frame only. This table holds hundreds of thousands of clones, more than 85% found once. The sequencing input was peripheral blood. The receptor set was obtained from a young woman with acute or convalescent COVID-19.

Details on this clone: The sample contains more than one DNA sequence encoding this CDR3. CDR3 DNA sequence: TGTGCCTGGAGTGTAGCTTCTGGGGCCAACGTCCTGACTTTC. Translating it yields CAWSVASGANVLTF. The chain carries TRBV30 and TRBJ2-6; D uncertain. Looked up from germline, CDR1 is GTSNPN and CDR2 is SVGIG (reference sequence). The CDR3 contains 14 residues. The ends were cut back, 0 bases at V and 1 base at J, with 4 bases in the middle.

This chain uses TRBV7-3 with TRBJ2-2; 12 bases fit TRBD1. J lost 1 base, V lost 5 bases, and 14 bases had no gene match. The CDR3 totals 20 residues. Per germline, CDR1 SGHTA and CDR2 FQGTGA. Written as DNA, the CDR3 is TGTGCCAGCAGCCCACGACCGGGACAGGGGGCGCAGTGGAACACCGGGGAGCTGTTTTTT. This codes for CASSPRPGQGAQWNTGELFF.

This chain connects TRBV5-1 to TRBJ1-1, with TRBD1 matching 8 bases. Germline V gives CDR1 SGHRS, CDR2 YFSETQ. The CDR3 has 15 amino acids. V lost 4 bases to trimming and J lost 7 bases; unmatched junction nucleotides: 12. CDR3 nucleotide sequence: TGCGCCAGCAGCCCCGCTCAACGACAGGGGATTGAAGCTTTCTTT. Translated, it gives CASSPAQRQGIEAFF.

The chain uses TRBV5-8 and TRBJ1-6, with unresolved D. The CDR3 runs to 11 residues. CDR1 and CDR2 (germline): SGHTS, YDEGEE. V was pared by 2 bases and J by 8 bases, with 2 bases between. CDR3 in DNA: TGTGCCAGCAGCTTCTATTCACCCCTCCACTTT. Protein: CASSFYSPLHF.

The table lists this clone with a count of one. V is TRBV14 and J is TRBJ1-6, with 8 bases lining up with TRBD1. Trimming at V came to 5 bases and at J to 6 bases, leaving 3 bases not matched to a gene. This CDR3 is built from 14 residues. Per germline, CDR1 SGHDN and CDR2 FVKESK. In DNA form, the CDR3 reads TGTGCCAGCAGCGCTACAGGGGGTAATTCACCCCTCCACTTT. This translates into CASSATGGNSPLHF.

This chain uses TRBV27 with TRBJ2-7; TRBD2 might be the D (5 bases). CDR1 and CDR2 (germline): MNHEY, SMNVEV (reference sequence). V was shortened by 4 bases and J by 5 bases, with 15 bases between the two germline ends. The CDR3 has 14 residues. CDR3 DNA: TGTGCCAGCAGTTCGGGGTTGGCGCTACACGAGCAGTACTTC. Encoded protein: CASSSGLALHEQYF.

The chain joins TRBV9 to TRBJ1-1; tentative D call: TRBD1 (6 bases). The V gene's germline CDR1 is SGDLS and CDR2 YYNGEE. V was clipped by 6 bases and J by 4 bases, with 16 bases between them. The CDR3 contains 14 residues. The CDR3 DNA reads as TGTGCCAGCAACAGGTGGGAGGGGGGCACTGAAGCTTTCTTT. It encodes CASNRWEGGTEAFF.

This clone was seen a single time. The V and J genes are TRBV9 and TRBJ2-1, with D perhaps TRBD1 (5 bases). CDR3 length: 15 residues. V lost 0 bases to trimming and J lost 3 bases, with 10 bases between them. Germline V gene data show CDR1 as SGDLS and CDR2 as YYNGEE. As DNA, the CDR3 is TGTGCCAGCAGCGTAGTAGGGGATGGCTACAATGAGCAGTTCTTC. Protein product: CASSVVGDGYNEQFF. Together with reference TRBV9 and TRBJ2-1, the CDR3 gives the full variable domain: DSGVTQTPKHLITATGQRVTLRCSPRSGDLSVYWYQQSLDQGLQFLIQYYNGEERAKGNILERFSAQQFPDLHSELNLSSLELGDSALYFCASSVVGDGYNEQFFGPGTRLTVL.

The chain couples TRBV19 to TRBJ2-3, with a possible D match to TRBD2 (5 bases). The V end lost 4 bases, the J end lost 2 bases, and 16 bases lay between the germline ends. The CDR3 extends over 16 amino acids. Germline loops: CDR1 LNHDA, CDR2 SQIVND (reference sequence). CDR3 coding DNA: TGTGCCAGTAGTACCACCCGGGGTAGGGACACAGATACGCAGTATTTT. This sequence encodes CASSTTRGRDTDTQYF.

The V call is TRBV7-9, the J call TRBJ1-6; no firm D call. The germline CDR1 and CDR2 sequences are SEHNR and FQNEAQ (reference sequence). CDR3 length: 12 residues. Trimming took 3 bases from V and 8 from J, leaving 5 bases between them. CDR3 sequence: CASSFRYSPLHF. The CDR3 DNA sequence: TGTGCCAGCAGCTTTCGTTATTCACCCCTCCACTTT. The whole variable domain, remainder taken from reference TRBV7-9 and TRBJ1-6, is DTGVSQNPRHKITKRGQNVTFRCDPISEHNRLYWYRQTLGQGPEFLTYFQNEAQLEKSRLLSDRFSAERPKGSFSTLEIQRTEQGDSAMYLCASSFRYSPLHFGNGTRLTVT.

The CDR3 region has the DNA TGCAGCGTTGACCTCCAAGAGACCCAGTACTTC. This sequence encodes CSVDLQETQYF. V usage is TRBV29-1 and J usage is TRBJ2-5; D gene unclear. The CDR3 consists of 11 residues. From germline, CDR1 is SQVTM and CDR2 ANQGSEA. Trimming removed 3 bases at V and 1 base at J, with 3 bases between.

The sample holds a few counts of this clone. The rearrangement joins TRBV10-3 to TRBJ1-1; 7 nucleotides line up with TRBD1. Germline V CDR1 and CDR2: ENHRY, SYGVKD. This CDR3 contains 15 residues. V trimming: 4 bases; J trimming: 0 bases; junction bases outside the gene matches: 5. CDR3: CAISGQGGMNTEAFF. CDR3 nucleotide sequence: TGTGCCATCAGTGGACAGGGAGGAATGAACACTGAAGCTTTCTTT.

A few counts support this clone. The chain recombines TRBV24-1 with TRBJ2-2; D is perhaps TRBD2 (5 bases). This CDR3 spans 16 amino acids. Between the trimmed V and J ends, which lost 0 bases and 2 bases, there was a span of 9 bases. CDR1 KGHDR and CDR2 SFDVKD come from the germline V gene. The CDR3 nucleotides are TGTGCCACCAGTGATTTGTTGGGGAGCAACACCGGGGAGCTGTTTTTT. Translating it yields CATSDLLGSNTGELFF.

The chain uses TRBV7-8 and TRBJ1-2, with 7 positions matching TRBD1. This CDR3 has 14 amino acids. The ends lost 5 bases at V and 5 bases at J; junction bases unmatched: 8. Germline V gene data show CDR1 as SGHVS and CDR2 as FQNEAQ. The CDR3 DNA is TGTGCCAGCAGCCAAGAGACAGGGAAGTATGGCTACACCTTC. Its translation is CASSQETGKYGYTF.

The CDR3 DNA sequence: TGTGCCAGCAATACGAGACAGGGCTTAAACACTGAAGCTTTCTTT. It specifies CASNTRQGLNTEAFF. The chain combines TRBV2 with TRBJ1-1; 7 nucleotides line up with TRBD1. Per germline, CDR1 SNHLY and CDR2 FYNNEI. This CDR3 has 15 residues. V was clipped by 7 bases and J by 2 bases; unmatched bases: 10.

This chain joins TRBV6-1 and TRBJ2-3, with 12 bases matching TRBD2. The germline V gene has CDR1 MNHNS and CDR2 SASEGT. J lost 9 bases, V lost 4 bases, and 11 bases had no gene match. The CDR3 has 16 amino acids. The CDR3 sequence: CASSVTSGGGGRTQYF. The CDR3 DNA is TGTGCCAGCAGTGTGACTAGCGGGGGAGGGGGACGGACGCAGTATTTT.

The V call is TRBV9, the J call TRBJ2-2; possible D gene TRBD2, 6 bases. Looked up from germline, CDR1 is SGDLS and CDR2 is YYNGEE. The CDR3 has 14 residues. V was pared by 4 bases and J by 6 bases, with 13 bases between. The CDR3 is CASSPLGGAGELFF. CDR3 coding DNA: TGTGCCAGCAGCCCCCTAGGCGGGGCCGGGGAGCTGTTTTTT.

This rearrangement joins TRBV5-6 to TRBJ2-5; 13 bases line up with TRBD2. Trimming at V came to 1 base and at J to 4 bases, leaving 1 base not matched to a gene. The CDR3 totals 15 residues. CDR1 and CDR2 (germline): SGHDT, YYEEEE. The chain's CDR3 is CASSLRLAGGETQYF. CDR3 DNA sequence: TGTGCCAGCAGCTTGAGACTAGCGGGGGGAGAGACCCAGTACTTC.

The count of this clone is one. V gene TRBV10-3 combines with J gene TRBJ2-5; weak D call: TRBD2 (6 bases). Trimming shortened V by 6 bases and J by 1 base, and 9 bases separated the two germline ends. CDR3 size: 13 residues. Germline V CDR1 and CDR2: ENHRY, SYGVKD. CDR3 protein: CAISLGLQETQYF. The DNA for the CDR3 is TGTGCCATCAGCCTGGGACTCCAAGAGACCCAGTACTTC.

This chain connects TRBV2 to TRBJ2-1; no clear D gene. Between the trimmed V and J ends, which lost 6 bases and 6 bases, there was a span of 6 bases. CDR1 SNHLY and CDR2 FYNNEI come from the germline V gene. CDR3 length: 11 residues. The CDR3 coding sequence is TGTGCCAGCAGCCTCCTCAATGAGCAGTTCTTC. This translates into CASSLLNEQFF.

The chain is built from TRBV5-1 and TRBJ1-4, with TRBD1 as a possible D gene (6 bases). This CDR3 comprises 15 residues. Germline CDR1 and CDR2: SGHRS and YFSETQ. Trimming removed 2 bases from V and 0 bases from J, with 8 bases in between. DNA of the CDR3: TGCGCCAGCAGCTTTACAGGGTCAACTAATGAAAAACTGTTTTTT. Encoded protein: CASSFTGSTNEKLFF.

The V and J genes are TRBV10-2 and TRBJ1-2, with 11 bases matching TRBD1. The V gene's germline CDR1 is WSHSY and CDR2 SAAADI. V was pared by 6 bases and J by 8 bases, with 8 bases of the junction left unmatched. CDR3 length: 14 residues. CDR3 sequence (DNA): TGCGCCAGCAGGATGGACAGGGGGCTGCGGGGCTACACCTTC. Residues: CASRMDRGLRGYTF.

The chain has TRBV28 and TRBJ2-7, with 8 bases lining up with TRBD1. Per the germline V gene, CDR1 is MDHEN and CDR2 is SYDVKM. With V trimmed by 3 bases and J by 6 bases, 25 bases remained unmatched. This CDR3 region has 20 residues. As DNA, the CDR3 is TGTGCCAGCAGTTTGGTGGGCAGGGGGCGCAGGATACCCATAAGGCCCGAGCAGTACTTC. Its translation: CASSLVGRGRRIPIRPEQYF.

V gene TRBV7-3 combines with J gene TRBJ2-7; 7 bases are shared with TRBD1. The V gene end was trimmed by 5 bases and the J gene end by 4 bases; junction bases not matched to a gene: 2. Germline CDR1 SGHTA, CDR2 FQGTGA. The CDR3 runs 12 residues. This CDR3 reads CASSPTGYEQYF. CDR3 sequence (DNA): TGTGCCAGCAGCCCGACAGGGTACGAGCAGTACTTC.

The V call is TRBV10-3, the J call TRBJ2-5; a weak D match, TRBD2 (6 bases). Looked up from germline, CDR1 is ENHRY and CDR2 is SYGVKD. The CDR3 has 13 residues. Trimming removed 4 bases at V and 5 bases at J, with 11 bases between. The CDR3 is CAISVNGGETQYF. Here the CDR3 DNA reads TGTGCCATCAGTGTAAATGGGGGGGAGACCCAGTACTTC.

The V call is TRBV19, the J call TRBJ1-5, with 8 bases fitting TRBD1. The J segment lost 5 bases and the V segment lost 8 bases, leaving 14 bases of the junction unmatched. The CDR3 loop spans 16 amino acids. Germline CDR1 is LNHDA and CDR2 is SQIVND (reference sequence). The CDR3 reads CASSSAYRGLDQPQHF. The DNA of the CDR3 is TGTGCCAGTTCGAGCGCATACAGGGGGTTAGATCAGCCCCAGCATTTT.

This clone was seen more than once but under ten times. The rearrangement uses TRBV4-1 and TRBJ2-7, with a weak D call TRBD1 (6 bases). The CDR3 spans 14 residues. V was trimmed by 3 bases and J by 5 bases, leaving 14 bases between them. Germline CDR1 and CDR2: MGHRA and YSYEKL. The CDR3 DNA follows: TGCGCCAGCAGCCACGCGACAGGATCGGACGAGCAGTACTTC. Translating gives CASSHATGSDEQYF.

The chain links TRBV13 to TRBJ2-1; TRBD1 aligns across 8 bases. The CDR3 length is 15 residues. The germline gives CDR1 PRHDT, CDR2 FYEKMQ (reference sequence). The V gene end was trimmed by 5 bases and the J gene end by 5 bases; junction bases not matched to a gene: 8. The chain's CDR3 is CASSLVGTGNNEQFF. The CDR3 coding sequence is TGTGCCAGCAGCCTGGTCGGGACAGGAAACAATGAGCAGTTCTTC.

The V call is TRBV24-1, the J call TRBJ2-5; D is undetermined. The CDR3 runs 13 residues. With 2 bases removed from V and 0 bases from J, the gap between germline ends came to 3 bases. Looked up from germline, CDR1 is KGHDR and CDR2 is SFDVKD. CDR3 in amino acids: CATSDSNQETQYF. In nucleotides, the CDR3 is TGTGCCACCAGTGATTCTAACCAAGAGACCCAGTACTTC.

V and J are TRBV14 and TRBJ2-1; 8 bases match TRBD2. The germline gives CDR1 SGHDN, CDR2 FVKESK. The CDR3 extends over 17 amino acids. V was pared by 0 bases and J by 9 bases, with 13 bases of the junction left unmatched. The CDR3 spells CASSQDTPGGRGGEQFF. The CDR3 DNA follows: TGTGCCAGCAGCCAAGATACTCCGGGGGGGCGTGGAGGTGAGCAGTTCTTC.